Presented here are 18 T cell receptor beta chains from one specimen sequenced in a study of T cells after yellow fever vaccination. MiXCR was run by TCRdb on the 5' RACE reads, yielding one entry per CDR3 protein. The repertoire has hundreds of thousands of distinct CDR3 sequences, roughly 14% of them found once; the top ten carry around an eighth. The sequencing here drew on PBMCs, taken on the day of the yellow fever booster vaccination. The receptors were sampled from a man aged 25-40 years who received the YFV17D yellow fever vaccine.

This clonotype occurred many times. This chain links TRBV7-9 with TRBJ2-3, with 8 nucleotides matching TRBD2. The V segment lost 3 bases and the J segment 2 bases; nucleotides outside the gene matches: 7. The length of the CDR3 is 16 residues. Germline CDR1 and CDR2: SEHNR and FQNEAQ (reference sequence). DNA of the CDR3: TGTGCCAGCAGCTTTAAGGCTAGCGGGCTCACAGATACGCAGTATTTT. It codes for CASSFKASGLTDTQYF.

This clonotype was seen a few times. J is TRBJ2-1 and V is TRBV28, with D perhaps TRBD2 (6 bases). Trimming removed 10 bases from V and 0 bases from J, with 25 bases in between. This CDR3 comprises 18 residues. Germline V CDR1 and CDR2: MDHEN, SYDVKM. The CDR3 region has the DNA TGTGCCACCGTCCCGGGGGTAGGGTGGGCAAGCTCCTACAATGAGCAGTTCTTC. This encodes CATVPGVGWASSYNEQFF.

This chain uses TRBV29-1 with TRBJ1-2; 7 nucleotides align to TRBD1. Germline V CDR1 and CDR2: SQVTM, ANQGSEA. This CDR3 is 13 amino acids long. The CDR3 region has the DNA TGCATCACAGTAGGGGGCACGAACTATGGCTACACCTTC. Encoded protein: CITVGGTNYGYTF.

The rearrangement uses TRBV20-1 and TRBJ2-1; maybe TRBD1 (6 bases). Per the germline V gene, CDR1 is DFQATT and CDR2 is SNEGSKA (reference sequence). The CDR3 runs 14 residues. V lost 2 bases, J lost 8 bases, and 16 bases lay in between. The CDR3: CSARTGHLLDEQFF. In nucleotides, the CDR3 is TGCAGTGCTAGAACGGGACACCTTTTAGATGAGCAGTTCTTC.

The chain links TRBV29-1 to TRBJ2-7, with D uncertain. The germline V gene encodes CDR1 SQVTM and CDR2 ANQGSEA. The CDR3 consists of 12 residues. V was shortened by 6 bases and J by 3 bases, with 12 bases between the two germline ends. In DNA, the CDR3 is TGCAGCGTAATTGGACCGGGCTACGAGCAGTACTTC. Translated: CSVIGPGYEQYF.

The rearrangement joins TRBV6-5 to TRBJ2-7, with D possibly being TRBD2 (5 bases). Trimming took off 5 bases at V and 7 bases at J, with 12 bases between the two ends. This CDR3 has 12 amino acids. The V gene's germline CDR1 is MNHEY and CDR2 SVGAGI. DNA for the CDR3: TGTGCCAGCAGTGCCCCGGGGATTGAGCAGTACTTC. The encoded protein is CASSAPGIEQYF.

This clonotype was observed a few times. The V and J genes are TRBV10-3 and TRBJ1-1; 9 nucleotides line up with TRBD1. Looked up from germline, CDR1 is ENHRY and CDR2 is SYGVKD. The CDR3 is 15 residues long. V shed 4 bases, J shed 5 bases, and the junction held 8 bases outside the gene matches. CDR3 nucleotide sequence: TGTGCCATCAGTGGAGTGGGACAGGGATGGACTGAAGCTTTCTTT. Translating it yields CAISGVGQGWTEAFF.

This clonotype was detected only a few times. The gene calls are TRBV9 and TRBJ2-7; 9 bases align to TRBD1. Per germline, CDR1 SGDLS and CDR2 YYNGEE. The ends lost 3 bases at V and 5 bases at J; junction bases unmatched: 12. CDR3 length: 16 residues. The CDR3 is CASSEGTGRGEDEQYF. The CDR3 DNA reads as TGTGCCAGCAGCGAGGGGACAGGGCGAGGCGAGGACGAGCAGTACTTC.

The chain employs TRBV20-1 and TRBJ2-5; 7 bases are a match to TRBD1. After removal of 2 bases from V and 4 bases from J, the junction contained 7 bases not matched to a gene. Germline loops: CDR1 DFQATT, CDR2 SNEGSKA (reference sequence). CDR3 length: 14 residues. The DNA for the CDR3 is TGCAGTGCTAGATTACCACAGGGGCCAGAGACCCAGTACTTC. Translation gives CSARLPQGPETQYF.

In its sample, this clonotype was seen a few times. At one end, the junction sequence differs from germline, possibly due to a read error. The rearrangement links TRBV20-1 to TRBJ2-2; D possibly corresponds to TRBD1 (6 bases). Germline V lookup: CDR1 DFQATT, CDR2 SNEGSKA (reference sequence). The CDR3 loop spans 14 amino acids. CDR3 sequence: CSARAQGNTGELFF. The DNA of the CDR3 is TGCAGTGCCAGAGCACAGGGAAACACCGGGGAGCTGTTTTTT.

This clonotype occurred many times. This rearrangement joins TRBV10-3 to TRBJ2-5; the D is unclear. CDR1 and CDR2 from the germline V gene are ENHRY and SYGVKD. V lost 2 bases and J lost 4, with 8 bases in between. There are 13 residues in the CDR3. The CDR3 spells CAISEGSPETQYF. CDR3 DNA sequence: TGTGCCATCAGTGAGGGGTCCCCAGAGACCCAGTACTTC.

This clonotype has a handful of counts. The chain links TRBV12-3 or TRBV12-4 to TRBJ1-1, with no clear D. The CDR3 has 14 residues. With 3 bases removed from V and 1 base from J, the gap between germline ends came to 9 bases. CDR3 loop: CASSFNRRNTEAFF. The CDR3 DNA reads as TGTGCCAGCAGTTTTAATCGACGGAACACTGAAGCTTTCTTT.

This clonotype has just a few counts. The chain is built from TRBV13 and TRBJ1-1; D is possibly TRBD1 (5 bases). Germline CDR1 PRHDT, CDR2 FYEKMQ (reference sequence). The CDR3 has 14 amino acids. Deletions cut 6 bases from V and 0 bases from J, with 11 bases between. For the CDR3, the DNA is TGTGCCAGCAGAACCTCAGGGATGAACACTGAAGCTTTCTTT. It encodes CASRTSGMNTEAFF.

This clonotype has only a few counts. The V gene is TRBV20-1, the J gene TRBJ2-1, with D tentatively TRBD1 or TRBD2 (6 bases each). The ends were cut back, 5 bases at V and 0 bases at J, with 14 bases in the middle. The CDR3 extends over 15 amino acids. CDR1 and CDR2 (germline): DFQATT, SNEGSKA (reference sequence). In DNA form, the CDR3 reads TGCAGTGCTTTAGGGGGGTCGGGCTCCTACAATGAGCAGTTCTTC. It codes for CSALGGSGSYNEQFF.

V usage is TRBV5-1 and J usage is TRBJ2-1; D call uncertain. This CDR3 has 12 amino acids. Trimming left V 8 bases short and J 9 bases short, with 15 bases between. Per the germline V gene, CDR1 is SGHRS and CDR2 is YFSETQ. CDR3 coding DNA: TGCGCCAGTCGCCTCCATTCCGCTGAGCAGTTCTTC. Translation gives CASRLHSAEQFF.

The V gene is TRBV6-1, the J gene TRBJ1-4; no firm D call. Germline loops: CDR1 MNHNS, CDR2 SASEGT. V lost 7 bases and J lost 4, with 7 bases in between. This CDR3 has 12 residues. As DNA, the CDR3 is TGTGCCAGCAATGGATATAATGAAAAACTGTTTTTT. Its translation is CASNGYNEKLFF.

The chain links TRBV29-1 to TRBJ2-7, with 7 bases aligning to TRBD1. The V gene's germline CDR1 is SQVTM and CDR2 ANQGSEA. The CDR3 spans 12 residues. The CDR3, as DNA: TGCAGAGCAGACTTAGGGGGCGACGAGCAGTACTTC. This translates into CRADLGGDEQYF.

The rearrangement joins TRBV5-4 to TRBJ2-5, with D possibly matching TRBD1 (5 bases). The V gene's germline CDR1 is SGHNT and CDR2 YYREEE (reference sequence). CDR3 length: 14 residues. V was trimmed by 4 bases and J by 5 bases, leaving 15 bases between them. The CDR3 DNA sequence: TGTGCCAGCAGCCTAGGGGCGAGGATTGAGACCCAGTACTTC. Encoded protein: CASSLGARIETQYF. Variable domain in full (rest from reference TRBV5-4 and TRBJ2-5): ETGVTQSPTHLIKTRGQQVTLRCSSQSGHNTVSWYQQALGQGPQFIFQYYREEENGRGNFPPRFSGLQFPNYSSELNVNALELDDSALYLCASSLGARIETQYFGPGTRLLVL.